The 9 T cell receptor beta chains listed next were all sequenced from one sample in a study of blood T cell repertoires in COVID-19 (dated by TCRdb to about 2020). The library was built by means of the immunoSEQ multiplex PCR assay. TCRdb re-hosts the immuneACCESS table, in-frame sequences only. Its copies lack some clones; in the studies checked, an unresolved V gene accounts for under half of them, and the cause for the rest is not known. Across this sample there are approximately 70,000 clones, with approximately 86% seen only once. Together, the top ten hold almost 4% of the sample. Sequencing was performed on peripheral blood. The receptor source for this set is a man aged 70 or older with active COVID-19.

DNA of the CDR3: TGTGCCAGCAGTGAAGGTGGTCGGGTCACCGGGGAGCTGTTTTTT. Encoded protein: CASSEGGRVTGELFF. This chain connects TRBV2 to TRBJ2-2; D unclear. The germline CDR1 and CDR2 sequences are SNHLY and FYNNEI. The V gene lost 1 base and the J gene lost 4 bases, with 10 bases spanning the gap. This CDR3 region has 15 residues. The whole variable domain, filled in from reference TRBV2 and TRBJ2-2, reads EPEVTQTPSHQVTQMGQEVILRCVPISNHLYFYWYRQILGQKVEFLVSFYNNEISEKSEIFDDQFSVERPDGSNFTLKIRSTKLEDSAMYFCASSEGGRVTGELFFGEGSRLTVL.

CDR3 in amino acids: CAWNRENYEQYF. CDR3 bases: TGTGCCTGGAATCGGGAGAACTACGAGCAGTACTTC. This chain links TRBV30 with TRBJ2-7, with a weak D call TRBD2 (6 bases). This CDR3 is 12 amino acids long. V lost 4 bases and J lost 3, with 10 bases in between. CDR1 is GTSNPN and CDR2 is SVGIG in the germline V gene (reference sequence).

The chain uses TRBV18 and TRBJ2-7, with a tentative D call TRBD2 (5 bases). CDR1 and CDR2 from the germline V gene are KGHSH and LQKENI. CDR3 size: 13 residues. V was shortened by 3 bases and J by 5 bases, with 11 bases between the two germline ends. CDR3: CASSPRATDEQYF. CDR3 DNA sequence: TGTGCCAGCTCACCGAGGGCTACTGACGAGCAGTACTTC.

This clone turned up a few times. J is TRBJ2-2 and V is TRBV7-9; a possible D gene is TRBD2 (5 bases). This CDR3 contains 15 residues. Between the trimmed V and J ends, which lost 1 base and 2 bases, there was a span of 8 bases. Germline lookup yields CDR1 SEHNR and CDR2 FQNEAQ (reference sequence). CDR3 bases: TGTGCCAGCAGCTTAGGTGCTAGCAACACCGGGGAGCTGTTTTTT. This codes for CASSLGASNTGELFF. Filled out from reference TRBV7-9 and TRBJ2-2, the complete variable domain reads DTGVSQNPRHKITKRGQNVTFRCDPISEHNRLYWYRQTLGQGPEFLTYFQNEAQLEKSRLLSDRFSAERPKGSFSTLEIQRTEQGDSAMYLCASSLGASNTGELFFGEGSRLTVL.

The CDR3 protein is CASSPHSGELFF. DNA for the CDR3: TGTGCCAGCAGCCCTCATAGCGGGGAGCTGTTTTTT. The rearrangement uses TRBV7-3 and TRBJ2-2; D ambiguous. Germline V gene sequence: CDR1 SGHTA, CDR2 FQGTGA. The CDR3 is 12 residues long. Trimming removed 5 bases at V and 7 bases at J, with 8 bases between.

The chain links TRBV7-2 to TRBJ1-1; 9 nucleotides line up with TRBD1. CDR3 length: 14 residues. Per germline, CDR1 SGHTA and CDR2 FQGNSA. V was pared by 5 bases and J by 3 bases, with 4 bases of the junction left unmatched. CDR3 bases: TGTGCCAGCAGCCCGACAGGGGGGGACACTGAAGCTTTCTTT. Translating gives CASSPTGGDTEAFF.

The rearrangement links TRBV5-4 to TRBJ1-3; D is unclear. Trimming removed 0 bases from V and 0 bases from J, with 7 bases in between. Germline assignment: CDR1 SGHNT and CDR2 YYREEE (reference sequence). The CDR3 extends over 15 amino acids. CDR3 sequence: CASSLESYSGNTIYF. Written as DNA, the CDR3 is TGTGCCAGCAGCTTGGAGTCCTACTCTGGAAACACCATATATTTT.

This clone was found once. The chain couples TRBV4-3 to TRBJ2-1, with D unclear. The CDR3 is 13 amino acids. Germline V gene data show CDR1 as LGHNA and CDR2 as YSLEER. The V gene lost 3 bases and the J gene lost 6 bases, with 9 bases spanning the gap. CDR3 amino acids: CASSHTDSNEQFF. As DNA, the CDR3 is TGCGCCAGCAGCCACACCGACTCCAATGAGCAGTTCTTC.

The J gene is TRBJ2-1, the V gene TRBV18; tentative D call: TRBD2 (6 bases). Trimming took off 6 bases at V and 10 bases at J, with 16 bases between the two ends. The CDR3 totals 13 residues. Germline lookup yields CDR1 KGHSH and CDR2 LQKENI. The CDR3 loop is CASSNVDAGEQFF. The CDR3 nucleotides are TGTGCCAGCTCCAACGTCGACGCGGGGGAGCAGTTCTTC. Full variable domain (missing parts from reference TRBV18 and TRBJ2-1): NAGVMQNPRHLVRRRGQEARLRCSPMKGHSHVYWYRQLPEEGLKFMVYLQKENIIDESGMPKERFSAEFPKEGPSILRIQQVVRGDSAAYFCASSNVDAGEQFFGPGTRLTVL.